A single TCR beta chain is shown here with its context. The target antigen is unknown. What was amplified from RNA transcripts were TCR beta CDR3 regions. The HTBI set primed first-round TCR CDR3 RT-PCR. TCRdb used MiXCR to reprocess the multiplex PCR reads, holding one entry per CDR3 protein. Here the sample spans some 420,000 distinct CDR3 sequences, about an eighth being singletons. The data derive from a study of T cells in Graves' hyperthyroidism and ophthalmopathy. The PBMCs were sourced from fresh peripheral blood (approximately 9 ml). Study-level points and caveats: Researchers found most expanded thyroid clonotypes above 0.001 in blood as well.

The CDR3 has 16 amino acids. Germline CDR1 is MDHEN and CDR2 is SYDVKM. The V and J ends lost 1 base and 0 bases respectively, with 10 bases between them. The TCR comes from a young woman with Graves' hyperthyroidism. The sequenced material came from blood. The chain employs TRBV28 and TRBJ1-5, with no clear D. The CDR3 nucleotides are TGTGCCAGCAGTTTATTCGGCAGAAATAGCAATCAGCCCCAGCATTTT. Translated: CASSLFGRNSNQPQHF. The variable domain in full, with the rest retrieved from reference TRBV28 and TRBJ1-5, is DVKVTQSSRYLVKRTGEKVFLECVQDMDHENMFWYRQDPGLGLRLIYFSYDVKMKEKGDIPEGYSVSREKKERFSLILESASTNQTSMYLCASSLFGRNSNQPQHFGDGTRLSIL.